Presented here are 17 T cell receptor beta chains from one specimen sequenced in a study of T cells in women clearing cervical HPV infection. The repertoire was sequenced with immunoSEQ multiplex PCR; TCRdb's copy has only in-frame clones and lacks some. The table lists 15,000 or so clones. The sequencing input was blood buffy coat. Every receptor here comes from a woman between 18 and 70 years old with a cervical HPV16 infection that either progressed to CIN3+ or cleared (not recorded which).

As concerns this clone: From the germline J gene comes the end of the CDR3, since the read stops 3 residues before it. The chain combines TRBV10-2 with TRBJ1-2, with D unclear. Germline V gene lookup returns CDR1 WSHSY and CDR2 SAAADI. V lost 8 bases, J lost 4 bases, and 14 bases lay in between. The CDR3 consists of 13 residues. CDR3 residues: CASGGGFGYGYTF. The CDR3 DNA, read in part, is TGCGCCAGCGGTGGAGGGTTTGGCTATGGC.

As regards this clone: From the germline J gene comes the end of the CDR3, since the read stops 3 residues before it. The chain couples TRBV7-9 to TRBJ2-5; TRBD2 matches at 9 bases. Trimming took 5 bases from V and 4 from J; bases not matched to a gene: 8. The CDR3 covers 15 residues. CDR1 is SEHNR and CDR2 is FQNEAQ in the germline V gene (reference sequence). The CDR3 bases that were read are TGTGCCAGCAGCCCCCGCGGGGGGGCCGGAGAGACC. It is translated as CASSPRGGAGET. The whole CDR3 protein reads CASSPRGGAGETQYF.

Regarding this clone: The read ends 3 residues early relative to the CDR3; the germline J gene fills the gap. V usage is TRBV20-1 and J usage is TRBJ1-1; TRBD1 aligns across 7 bases. Germline CDR1 is DFQATT and CDR2 is SNEGSKA (reference sequence). J gave up 1 base and V 5 bases, and 7 bases lay outside the gene matches. This CDR3 region has 14 residues. The sequenced CDR3 bases are TGCAGTGCTCCGCCGGGGGACAGGAACACTGAA. Its protein product is CSAPPGDRNTE. The full CDR3 sequence reads CSAPPGDRNTEAFF.

Note on this clone: The read terminates 3 residues before the CDR3 end, so the remaining end is supplied by the germline J gene. The chain combines TRBV7-9 with TRBJ2-3; D is perhaps TRBD1 (5 bases). This CDR3 contains 15 residues. Germline CDR1 reads SEHNR; CDR2 reads FQNEAQ (reference sequence). CDR3 DNA (partial): TGTGCCAGCAGCTTAGTTAGGGGCTCGGAAGAGACG. This codes for CASSLVRGSEET. The entire CDR3 sequence reads CASSLVRGSEETQYF.

A word on this clone: The read gets to within 3 residues of the CDR3 end, and the germline J gene fills in the rest. This chain connects TRBV20-1 to TRBJ2-4; weak D call: TRBD1 (5 bases). The CDR3 runs to 12 residues. From germline, CDR1 is DFQATT and CDR2 SNEGSKA (reference sequence). The DNA read from the CDR3 is TGCAGTGCTACCCCGACAGAAGAGACT. The encoded protein is CSATPTEET. The whole CDR3 is CSATPTEETQYF.

With regard to this clone: Read data end 3 residues before the CDR3 end; the end is taken from the germline J gene. V is TRBV30 and J is TRBJ1-6, with 9 bases aligning to TRBD1. CDR3 size: 15 residues. J was trimmed by 7 bases and V by 0 bases; bases with no gene match: 4. From germline, CDR1 is GTSNPN and CDR2 SVGIG (reference sequence). The CDR3 is CAWSVRDRVNSPLHF. Incomplete CDR3 DNA: TGTGCCTGGAGTGTAAGGGACAGGGTCAATTCACCC.

As concerns this clone: The sequenced fragment ends 3 residues before the CDR3 boundary, so the rest is inferred from the germline J gene. The J gene is TRBJ1-2, the V gene TRBV7-6, with D unclear. The CDR3 length is 14 residues. Germline V gene lookup returns CDR1 SGHVS and CDR2 FNYEAQ. The CDR3 loop reads CASSLGRGSDTYTF. CDR3 bases read: TGTGCCAGCAGCTTAGGACGGGGATCAGATACC. The full variable domain, with the rest looked up from reference TRBV7-6 and TRBJ1-2, is GAGVSQSPRYKVTKRGQDVALRCDPISGHVSLYWYRQALGQGPEFLTYFNYEAQQDKSGLPNDRFSAERPEGSISTLTIQRTEQRDSAMYRCASSLGRGSDTYTFGSGTRLTVV.

With respect to this clone: The CDR3 goes on 3 residues after the read ends, and that part is filled in from the germline J gene. The chain joins TRBV19 to TRBJ2-4, with D perhaps TRBD2 (6 bases). Germline V CDR1 and CDR2: LNHDA, SQIVND (reference sequence). This CDR3 region has 12 residues. The CDR3 loop reads CASSQQDYGQYF. The DNA read from the CDR3 is TGTGCCAGTAGTCAACAGGACTATGGT.

To note about this clone: The read ends 3 residues shy of where the CDR3 ends; the end is completed using the germline J gene. The chain joins TRBV11-2 to TRBJ2-3; no firm D call. Germline V gives CDR1 SGHAT, CDR2 FQNNGV. The CDR3 sequence is 14 residues long. V was trimmed by 4 bases and J by 1 base, leaving 9 bases between them. The CDR3 sequence is CASSYSEGTDTQYF. The DNA read from the CDR3 is TGTGCCAGCAGCTATTCCGAGGGCACAGATACG.

This clone is identified as medium-sized from frequency. The read gets to within 3 residues of the CDR3 end, and the germline J gene fills in the rest. This chain uses TRBV27 with TRBJ2-5, with 7 nucleotides matching TRBD1. V gave up 4 bases and J gave up 3 bases; unmatched junction bases: 2. The germline CDR1 and CDR2 sequences are MNHEY and SMNVEV (reference sequence). There are 13 residues in the CDR3. The covered CDR3 bases are TGTGCCAGCAGTTCTGACAGGGAAGAGACC. Its protein product is CASSSDREET. The entire CDR3 sequence reads CASSSDREETQYF.

A note on this clone: Read data end 3 residues before the CDR3 end; the end is taken from the germline J gene. The chain uses TRBV20-1 and TRBJ2-7; TRBD2 matches at 9 bases. CDR3 size: 14 residues. J was trimmed by 4 bases and V by 5 bases; bases with no gene match: 9. The germline gives CDR1 DFQATT, CDR2 SNEGSKA (reference sequence). The part of the CDR3 DNA that was read is TGCAGTGCTCAATCCGGGACTAGCTCTTACGAG. Translating gives CSAQSGTSSYE. The entire CDR3 sequence reads CSAQSGTSSYEQYF.

A note on this clone: The sequence runs out 3 residues before the end of the CDR3; the remainder is reconstructed from the germline J gene. The chain employs TRBV7-9 and TRBJ2-4; D tentatively reads TRBD1 or TRBD2 (5 bases each). The CDR3 covers 14 residues. Germline V CDR1 and CDR2: SEHNR, FQNEAQ (reference sequence). The CDR3 sequence: CASSFEGRHYGQYF. CDR3 DNA, as far as it was read: TGTGCCAGCAGCTTCGAGGGGCGTCACTATGGT.

Turning to this clone: The read is 3 residues too short to cover the CDR3 end, so that end is filled in from the germline J gene. The V and J genes are TRBV18 and TRBJ2-1; TRBD2 might be the D (6 bases). V was cut by 5 bases and J by 1 base, with 12 bases left in between. The germline V gene encodes CDR1 KGHSH and CDR2 LQKENI. This CDR3 has 15 amino acids. CDR3 DNA (partial): TGTGCCAGCTCATCGACTAGAGGATCCTACAATGAG. It encodes CASSSTRGSYNE. The entire CDR3 protein reads CASSSTRGSYNEQFF.

CDR3 loop: CASSLDSYNEQFF. The sequenced part of the CDR3 DNA is TGTGCCAGCAGTCTCGACAGCTACAATGAG. The chain recombines TRBV6-4 with TRBJ2-1, with D possibly matching TRBD1 (5 bases). Read data end 3 residues before the CDR3 end; the end is taken from the germline J gene. V dropped 5 bases and J dropped 3 bases, with 8 bases sitting between them. The germline CDR1 and CDR2 sequences are MRHNA and SNTAGT. This CDR3 comprises 13 residues.

The covered CDR3 bases are TGCGCCAGCAGTGAGTCGAGAATAGCGGGGGGGCTC. This sequence encodes CASSESRIAGGL. The entire CDR3 reads CASSESRIAGGLLTF. J is TRBJ2-6 and V is TRBV10-1, with 11 bases fitting TRBD2. The read is 3 residues too short to cover the CDR3 end, so that end is filled in from the germline J gene. The CDR3 spans 15 residues. Germline CDR1 and CDR2: WNHNN and SYGVQD (reference sequence).

To note about this clone: Read data end 3 residues before the CDR3 end; the end is taken from the germline J gene. V gene TRBV7-9 combines with J gene TRBJ1-1; 11 bases line up with TRBD1. CDR3 size: 15 residues. Germline V gives CDR1 SEHNR, CDR2 FQNEAQ (reference sequence). V lost 5 bases, J lost 7 bases, and 9 bases stayed unmatched. The sequenced CDR3 bases are TGTGCCAGCAGCCTGACCGGGACAGGGGGGAATGAA. This gives the protein CASSLTGTGGNE. The entire CDR3 reads CASSLTGTGGNEAFF.

The sequenced CDR3 bases are TGTGCCACCAGCAGGGAGGCGGGGGGCTCCAGCTCCTACAATGAG. Protein sequence: CATSREAGGSSSYNE. The entire CDR3 sequence reads CATSREAGGSSSYNEQFF. The genes are TRBV15 and TRBJ2-1; 8 bases agree with TRBD2. From the germline J gene comes the end of the CDR3, since the read stops 3 residues before it. Germline V gene sequence: CDR1 LNHNV, CDR2 YYDKDF (reference sequence). CDR3 length: 18 amino acids. J lost 0 bases, V lost 3 bases, and 10 bases had no gene match.